Each of the 14 T cell receptor beta chains below was sequenced from the same sample in a study of T cells in Graves' hyperthyroidism and ophthalmopathy. Amplification of TCR beta CDR3 regions was performed using RNA transcripts as template. First-round RT-PCR of the TCR CDR3 relied on the HTBI primer set. A single record per CDR3 protein comes from TCRdb applying MiXCR to the multiplex PCR reads. Of roughly 300,000 distinct CDR3 sequences in the sample, approximately 18% were seen once. The sample was blood. Receptors originate from a woman between 45 and 65 years old with Graves' hyperthyroidism.

This clonotype was detected many times. This chain connects TRBV7-9 to TRBJ2-3; no firm D call. Deletions cut 6 bases from V and 1 base from J, with 17 bases between. The germline V gene encodes CDR1 SEHNR and CDR2 FQNEAQ (reference sequence). This CDR3 spans 16 amino acids. CDR3 residues: CASSWSDQVGTDTQYF. In DNA form, the CDR3 reads TGTGCCAGCAGTTGGTCCGACCAGGTTGGCACAGATACGCAGTATTTT.

This clonotype appeared a few times. V and J are TRBV7-3 and TRBJ2-3; TRBD2 agrees at 7 bases. The V and J ends lost 2 bases and 4 bases, in that order; junction bases with no gene match: 6. Germline V lookup: CDR1 SGHTA, CDR2 FQGTGA. CDR3 length: 15 residues. The CDR3 DNA reads TGTGCCAGCAGCTTAGGCGGGAGCGGCCCAGATACGCAGTATTTT. It codes for CASSLGGSGPDTQYF.

This clonotype was found many times. The chain is built from TRBV30 and TRBJ1-1, with D possibly being TRBD1 (6 bases). The germline gives CDR1 GTSNPN, CDR2 SVGIG (reference sequence). The CDR3 length is 15 residues. V was shortened by 3 bases and J by 0 bases, with 14 bases between the two germline ends. The DNA of the CDR3 is TGTGCCTGGAGCGAGACAGGCCCAATGAACACTGAAGCTTTCTTT. It translates to CAWSETGPMNTEAFF.

This clonotype turned up a few times. V and J are TRBV6-5 and TRBJ1-4; D is unresolved. The CDR3 length is 15 residues. Trimming took 2 bases from V and 1 from J, leaving 8 bases between them. The germline gives CDR1 MNHEY, CDR2 SVGAGI. The CDR3 sequence: CASSYLPRTNEKLFF. The CDR3 region has the DNA TGTGCCAGCAGTTACCTCCCTAGAACTAATGAAAAACTGTTTTTT.

Ten or more counts support this clonotype. The V gene is TRBV6-1, the J gene TRBJ2-5; 11 bases fit TRBD2. The CDR3 spans 15 residues. Per germline, CDR1 MNHNS and CDR2 SASEGT. V shed 7 bases and J 2 bases; nucleotides not matched to a gene: 6. The CDR3 DNA reads as TGTGCCAGCAATCTAGCGGGAGGACTACAAGAGACCCAGTACTTC. Residues: CASNLAGGLQETQYF.

A few counts support this clonotype. The chain uses TRBV20-1 and TRBJ1-5; D perhaps matches TRBD1 (5 bases). V shed 7 bases and J shed 5 bases, with 9 bases lying between them. Per germline, CDR1 DFQATT and CDR2 SNEGSKA (reference sequence). This CDR3 region has 11 residues. The CDR3 spells CSVGGDQPQHF. The CDR3 DNA reads as TGCAGTGTCGGAGGGGATCAGCCCCAGCATTTT.

This clonotype was detected only a few times. This sequence joins TRBV5-5 and TRBJ2-3; maybe TRBD1 (6 bases). The germline V and J ends were trimmed by 4 bases and 8 bases, with 17 bases remaining between them. The CDR3 consists of 14 residues. The germline CDR1 and CDR2 sequences are SGHKS and YYEKEE (reference sequence). The CDR3 DNA reads as TGTGCCAGCAGCCTTCACCAGGACAGTAGTACGCAGTATTTT. Its translation is CASSLHQDSSTQYF.

The chain carries TRBV6-1 and TRBJ2-5; D not certain. Germline CDR1 reads MNHNS; CDR2 reads SASEGT. The ends were cut back, 4 bases at V and 2 bases at J, with 8 bases in the middle. The CDR3 is 13 amino acids. CDR3 DNA sequence: TGTGCCAGCAGTGTTACGCGACAAGAGACCCAGTACTTC. This translates into CASSVTRQETQYF.

The chain recombines TRBV11-1 with TRBJ1-1, with a weak D call TRBD1 (5 bases). The CDR3 extends over 14 amino acids. Germline-derived CDR1 and CDR2 are SGHAT and FQDESV (reference sequence). V was trimmed by 1 base and J by 0 bases, leaving 6 bases between them. The CDR3 here is CASSLGRVNTEAFF. CDR3 bases: TGTGCCAGCAGCTTAGGCAGGGTGAACACTGAAGCTTTCTTT.

The rearrangement uses TRBV30 and TRBJ2-4; 9 positions match TRBD2. This CDR3 is built from 15 residues. Unmatched junction bases numbered 7, after V lost 0 bases and J lost 7 bases. CDR1 and CDR2 from the germline V gene are GTSNPN and SVGIG (reference sequence). The CDR3 coding sequence is TGTGCCTGGAGTGTTCAGGCGGGAGGGCCGAACATTCAGTACTTC. It is translated as CAWSVQAGGPNIQYF.

This clonotype was seen a few times. CDR3 loop: CASRFGTGSPGGYTF. CDR3 sequence (DNA): TGTGCCAGCAGGTTCGGGACAGGGAGTCCCGGTGGCTACACCTTC. The rearrangement uses TRBV5-5 and TRBJ1-2; 9 bases are a match to TRBD1. This CDR3 region has 15 residues. Germline V gene lookup returns CDR1 SGHKS and CDR2 YYEKEE (reference sequence). The V gene end was trimmed by 5 bases and the J gene end by 7 bases; junction bases not matched to a gene: 12.

The rearrangement uses TRBV6-5 and TRBJ1-3; 7 bases are a match to TRBD1. This CDR3 contains 19 residues. V gave up 0 bases and J gave up 0 bases; unmatched junction bases: 11. Germline loops: CDR1 MNHEY, CDR2 SVGAGI. The CDR3 DNA reads TGTGCCAGCAGTTACTCGAGGGATTACAGGGGCCACTCTGGAAACACCATATATTTT. Translating gives CASSYSRDYRGHSGNTIYF.

This chain links TRBV7-6 with TRBJ2-2; no definite D call. Germline-derived CDR1 and CDR2 are SGHVS and FNYEAQ. With 1 base removed from V and 5 bases from J, the gap between germline ends came to 11 bases. This CDR3 has 15 amino acids. CDR3 protein: CASSLEWSGTGELFF. CDR3 bases: TGTGCCAGCAGCTTAGAGTGGTCCGGTACCGGGGAGCTGTTTTTT.

CDR3: CASSESTEGLEYF. The DNA for the CDR3 is TGCGCCAGCAGTGAATCGACAGAGGGCCTGGAGTATTTT. V usage is TRBV10-1 and J usage is TRBJ2-3, with D perhaps being TRBD1 or TRBD2 (5 bases each). The V and J ends lost 3 bases and 13 bases respectively, with 17 bases between them. The germline CDR1 and CDR2 sequences are WNHNN and SYGVQD (reference sequence). This CDR3 has 13 residues.